Below are 4 T cell receptor beta chains sequenced from a single sample in a study of T cell responses to AZD1222 COVID-19 vaccine. The table came from immunoSEQ multiplex PCR; TCRdb's copy has only in-frame clones and leaves some out. The repertoire holds about 100,000 clones, 85% to 90% seen once, with roughly 15% in the top ten. The sample consisted of peripheral blood, taken on day 0 of AZD1222 vaccination. All receptors come from an adult in good health.

There are a few counts of this clone. At the DNA level, this CDR3 is encoded by other sequences in the same sample as well. The chain uses TRBV27 and TRBJ1-2; D might be TRBD1 (5 bases). CDR1 MNHEY and CDR2 SMNVEV come from the germline V gene (reference sequence). The CDR3 length is 12 residues. Trimming took off 5 bases at V and 7 bases at J, with 11 bases between the two ends. The chain's CDR3 is CASSGQGLGYTF. The CDR3 nucleotides are TGTGCCAGCAGTGGGCAGGGTCTTGGCTACACCTTC.

This chain connects TRBV19 to TRBJ1-2; possibly TRBD1 for D (6 bases). Trimming cost V 3 bases and J 2 bases, with 13 bases left between them. The CDR3 consists of 15 residues. Germline CDR1 LNHDA, CDR2 SQIVND (reference sequence). This CDR3 reads CASSIGQNTNYGYTF. Written as DNA, the CDR3 is TGTGCCAGTAGTATTGGACAGAATACAAACTATGGCTACACCTTC. The full variable domain, in which reference TRBV19 and TRBJ1-2 provide the parts outside the CDR3, is DGGITQSPKYLFRKEGQNVTLSCEQNLNHDAMYWYRQDPGQGLRLIYYSQIVNDFQKGDIAEGYSVSREKKESFPLTVTSAQKNPTAFYLCASSIGQNTNYGYTFGSGTRLTVV.

The rearrangement joins TRBV10-3 to TRBJ1-1; a possible D gene is TRBD1 (5 bases). V was trimmed by 0 bases and J by 2 bases, leaving 7 bases between them. The CDR3 loop spans 14 amino acids. Germline V lookup: CDR1 ENHRY, CDR2 SYGVKD. The CDR3 sequence is CAISESGGNTEAFF. In DNA, the CDR3 is TGTGCCATCAGTGAGTCGGGGGGAAACACTGAAGCTTTCTTT.

The chain combines TRBV3-1 (or the pseudogene TRBV3-2) with TRBJ1-3; unclear D gene. The CDR3 covers 16 residues. V was cut by 0 bases and J by 0 bases, with 9 bases left in between. The germline V gene has CDR1 LGHDT and CDR2 YNNKEL (reference sequence). CDR3 DNA sequence: TGTGCCAGCAGCCAAGAACTCTACAGCTCTGGAAACACCATATATTTT. As protein: CASSQELYSSGNTIYF.